The 3 T cell receptor beta chains reported below all come from one sample, sequenced in a study of blood T cell repertoires in COVID-19. Sequenced by immunoSEQ multiplex PCR; TCRdb stores in-frame clones only, minus some. Of 100,000 to 150,000 clones in the sample, approximately 90% were seen once. The sequencing sample was made of peripheral blood. Receptors originate from a woman older than 75 with acute or convalescent COVID-19.

This chain uses TRBV3-1 (or the pseudogene TRBV3-2) with TRBJ2-1, with 10 positions matching TRBD2. The CDR3 is 18 amino acids. J was trimmed by 5 bases and V by 6 bases; bases with no gene match: 16. Germline loops: CDR1 LGHDT, CDR2 YNNKEL (reference sequence). The DNA of the CDR3 is TGTGCCAGCAGGAAGAATCTCGGACTAGCGGAGGTCAACAATGAGCAGTTCTTC. Translating it yields CASRKNLGLAEVNNEQFF.

The chain carries TRBV19 and TRBJ2-7; 8 bases fit TRBD1. Germline V gene lookup returns CDR1 LNHDA and CDR2 SQIVND (reference sequence). The CDR3 has 14 amino acids. Unmatched junction bases numbered 8, after V lost 6 bases and J lost 4 bases. The CDR3, as DNA: TGTGCCAGTAGCGGCCAGGGGGCGTATTACGAGCAGTACTTC. As protein: CASSGQGAYYEQYF.

The CDR3 region is CASSQDGAGSPYEQYF. In nucleotides, the CDR3 is TGTGCCAGCAGCCAAGATGGAGCGGGAAGCCCCTACGAGCAGTACTTC. V is TRBV4-2 and J is TRBJ2-7; TRBD2 matches at 7 bases. V gave up 0 bases and J gave up 2 bases; unmatched junction bases: 7. This CDR3 spans 16 amino acids. Germline-derived CDR1 and CDR2 are LGHNA and YNFKEQ.